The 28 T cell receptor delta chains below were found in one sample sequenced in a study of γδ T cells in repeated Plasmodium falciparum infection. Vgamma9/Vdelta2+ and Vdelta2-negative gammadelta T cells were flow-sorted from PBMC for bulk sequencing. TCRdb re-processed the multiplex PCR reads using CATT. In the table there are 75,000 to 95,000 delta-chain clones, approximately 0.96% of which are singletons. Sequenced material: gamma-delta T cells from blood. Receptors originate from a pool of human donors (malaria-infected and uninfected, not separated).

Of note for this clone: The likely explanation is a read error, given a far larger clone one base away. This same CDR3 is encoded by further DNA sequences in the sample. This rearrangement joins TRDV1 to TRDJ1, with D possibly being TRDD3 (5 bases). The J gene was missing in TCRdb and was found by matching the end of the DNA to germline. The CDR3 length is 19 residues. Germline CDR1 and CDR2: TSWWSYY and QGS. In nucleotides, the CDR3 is TGTGCCCTTGGGGACGGAAAATTAACTCCTGGCGTTAACCTCGATAAACTCATCTTT. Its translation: CALGDGKLTPGVNLDKLIF.

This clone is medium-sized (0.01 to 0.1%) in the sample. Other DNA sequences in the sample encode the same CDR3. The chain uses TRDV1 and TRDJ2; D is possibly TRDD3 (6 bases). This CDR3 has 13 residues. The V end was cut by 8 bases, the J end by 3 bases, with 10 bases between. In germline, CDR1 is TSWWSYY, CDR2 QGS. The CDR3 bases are TGTGCTCTTTGGGGGGGACTGACAGCACAACTCTTCTTT. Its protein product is CALWGGLTAQLFF.

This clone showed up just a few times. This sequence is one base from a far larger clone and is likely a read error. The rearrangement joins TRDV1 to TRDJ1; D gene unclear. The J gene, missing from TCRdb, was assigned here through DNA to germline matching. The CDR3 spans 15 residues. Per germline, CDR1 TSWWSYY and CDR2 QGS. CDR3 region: CALGAPLLRTAKLIF. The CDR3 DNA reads TGTGCTCTTGGGGCACCCCTCCTCCGGACCGCTAAACTCATCTTT.

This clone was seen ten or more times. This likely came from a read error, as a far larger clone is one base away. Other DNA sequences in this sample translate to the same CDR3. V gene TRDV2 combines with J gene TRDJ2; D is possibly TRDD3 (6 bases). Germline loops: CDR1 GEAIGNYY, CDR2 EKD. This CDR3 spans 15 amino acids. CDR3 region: CACDTVGGRTAQLFF. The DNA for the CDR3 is TGCGCCTGTGACACCGTAGGGGGACGGACAGCACAACTCTTCTTT.

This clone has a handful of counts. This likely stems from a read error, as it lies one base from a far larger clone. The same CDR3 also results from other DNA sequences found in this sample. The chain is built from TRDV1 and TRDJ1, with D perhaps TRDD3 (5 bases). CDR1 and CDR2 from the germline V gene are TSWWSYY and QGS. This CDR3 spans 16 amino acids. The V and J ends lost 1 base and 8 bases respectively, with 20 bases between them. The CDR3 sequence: CALGEPVRRGIPKLIF. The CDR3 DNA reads TGTGCTCTTGGGGAACCGGTCCGAAGGGGAATACCCAAACTCATCTTT.

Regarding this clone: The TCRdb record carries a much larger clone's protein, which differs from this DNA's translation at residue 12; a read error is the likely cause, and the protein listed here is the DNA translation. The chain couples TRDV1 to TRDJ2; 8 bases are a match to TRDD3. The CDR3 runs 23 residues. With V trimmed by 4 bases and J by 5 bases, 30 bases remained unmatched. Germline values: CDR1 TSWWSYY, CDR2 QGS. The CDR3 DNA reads TGTGCTCTTGGGGCCTTCAAACCTACACTGGGGGGTACCCCTCCCCTCCTAACAGCACAACTCTTCTTT. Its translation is CALGAFKPTLGGTPPLLTAQLFF.

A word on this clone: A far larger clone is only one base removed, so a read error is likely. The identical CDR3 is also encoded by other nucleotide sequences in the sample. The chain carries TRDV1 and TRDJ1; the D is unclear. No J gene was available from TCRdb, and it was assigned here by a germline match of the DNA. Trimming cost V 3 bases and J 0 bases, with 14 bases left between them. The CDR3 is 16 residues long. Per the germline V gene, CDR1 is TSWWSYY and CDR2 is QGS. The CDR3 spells CALGDNLPPDTDKLIF. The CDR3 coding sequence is TGTGCTCTTGGGGATAACCTCCCTCCGGACACCGATAAACTCATCTTT.

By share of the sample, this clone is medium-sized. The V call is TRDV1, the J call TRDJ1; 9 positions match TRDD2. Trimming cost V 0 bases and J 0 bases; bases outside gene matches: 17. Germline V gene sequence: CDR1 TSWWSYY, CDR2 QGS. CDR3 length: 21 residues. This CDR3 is CALGELTFLLMGGAYTDKLIF. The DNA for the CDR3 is TGTGCTCTTGGGGAACTCACCTTCCTACTAATGGGGGGAGCCTACACCGATAAACTCATCTTT.

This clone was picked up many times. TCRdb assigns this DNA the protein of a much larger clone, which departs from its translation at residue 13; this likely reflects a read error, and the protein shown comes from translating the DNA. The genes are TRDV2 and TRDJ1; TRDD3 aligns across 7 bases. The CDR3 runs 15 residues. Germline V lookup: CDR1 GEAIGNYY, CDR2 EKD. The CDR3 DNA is TGTGCCTGTGACGAAATGAGGGATACCCCCGATAAACCCATCTTT. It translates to CACDEMRDTPDKPIF.

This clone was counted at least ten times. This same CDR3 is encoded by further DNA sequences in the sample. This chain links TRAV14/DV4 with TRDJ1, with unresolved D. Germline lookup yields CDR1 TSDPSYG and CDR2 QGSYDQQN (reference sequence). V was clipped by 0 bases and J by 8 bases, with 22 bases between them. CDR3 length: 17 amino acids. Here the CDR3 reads CAMREGRVGISGRKLIF. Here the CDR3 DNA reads TGTGCAATGAGAGAGGGCCGTGTTGGTATTTCGGGAAGGAAACTCATCTTT.

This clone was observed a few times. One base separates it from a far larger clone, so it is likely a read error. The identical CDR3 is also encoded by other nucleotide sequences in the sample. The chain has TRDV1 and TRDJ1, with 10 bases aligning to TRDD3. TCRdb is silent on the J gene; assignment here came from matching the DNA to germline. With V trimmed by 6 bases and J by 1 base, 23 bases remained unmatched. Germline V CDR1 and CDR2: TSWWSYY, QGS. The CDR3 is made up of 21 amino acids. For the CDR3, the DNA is TGTGCTCTTGGCCCCCTCCAACCCTCCATCCTACTGGGGGATGCCACCGATAAACTCATCTTT. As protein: CALGPLQPSILLGDATDKLIF.

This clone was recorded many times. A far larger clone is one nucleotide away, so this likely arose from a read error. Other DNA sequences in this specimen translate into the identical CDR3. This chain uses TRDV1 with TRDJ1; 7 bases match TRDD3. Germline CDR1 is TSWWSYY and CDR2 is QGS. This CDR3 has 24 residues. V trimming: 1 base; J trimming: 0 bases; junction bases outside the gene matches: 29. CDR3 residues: CALGERGNLRFSSGGIHYTDKLIF. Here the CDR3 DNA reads TGTGCTCTTGGGGAACGGGGGAATCTACGCTTTTCTTCCGGGGGGATCCACTACACCGATAAACTCATCTTT.

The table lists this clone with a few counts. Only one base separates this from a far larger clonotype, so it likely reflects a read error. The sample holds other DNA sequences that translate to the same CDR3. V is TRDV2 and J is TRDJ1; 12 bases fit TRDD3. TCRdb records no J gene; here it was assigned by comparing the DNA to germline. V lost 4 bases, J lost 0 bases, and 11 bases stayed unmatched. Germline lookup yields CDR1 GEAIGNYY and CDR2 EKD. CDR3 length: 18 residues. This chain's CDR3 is CACDPLLGDTPYTDKLIF. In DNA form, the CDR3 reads TGTGCCTGTGATCCATTACTGGGGGATACCCCGTACACCGATAAACTCATCTTT.

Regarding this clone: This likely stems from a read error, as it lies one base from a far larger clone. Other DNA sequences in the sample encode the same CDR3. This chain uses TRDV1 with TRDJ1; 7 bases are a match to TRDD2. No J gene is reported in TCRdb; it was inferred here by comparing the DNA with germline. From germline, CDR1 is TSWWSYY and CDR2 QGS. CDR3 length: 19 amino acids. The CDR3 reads CALGTSIPTVWEYTDKLIF. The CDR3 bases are TGTGCTCTTGGGACCTCTATTCCTACAGTGTGGGAGTACACTGATAAACTCATCTTT.

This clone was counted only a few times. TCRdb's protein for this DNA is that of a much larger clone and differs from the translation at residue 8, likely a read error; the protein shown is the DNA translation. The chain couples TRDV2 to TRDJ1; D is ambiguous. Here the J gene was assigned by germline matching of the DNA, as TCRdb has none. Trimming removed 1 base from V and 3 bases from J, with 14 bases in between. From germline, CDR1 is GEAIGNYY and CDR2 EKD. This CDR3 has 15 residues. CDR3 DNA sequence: TGTGCCTGTGACACGCTTCGGGTAAAGTCCGATAAACTCATCTTT. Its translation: CACDTLRVKSDKLIF.

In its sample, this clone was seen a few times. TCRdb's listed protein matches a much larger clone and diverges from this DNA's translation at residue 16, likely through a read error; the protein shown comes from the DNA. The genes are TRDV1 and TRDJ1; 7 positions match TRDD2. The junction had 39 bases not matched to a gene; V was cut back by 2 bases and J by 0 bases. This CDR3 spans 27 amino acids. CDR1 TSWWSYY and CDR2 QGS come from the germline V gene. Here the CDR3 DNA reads TGTGCTCTTGGGGAAGCCCGGGGAGCCGGGGGCTTTCCTACTTCCACCCTCCTTACTCAGTACACCGATAAACTCATCTTT. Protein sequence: CALGEARGAGGFPTSTLLTQYTDKLIF.

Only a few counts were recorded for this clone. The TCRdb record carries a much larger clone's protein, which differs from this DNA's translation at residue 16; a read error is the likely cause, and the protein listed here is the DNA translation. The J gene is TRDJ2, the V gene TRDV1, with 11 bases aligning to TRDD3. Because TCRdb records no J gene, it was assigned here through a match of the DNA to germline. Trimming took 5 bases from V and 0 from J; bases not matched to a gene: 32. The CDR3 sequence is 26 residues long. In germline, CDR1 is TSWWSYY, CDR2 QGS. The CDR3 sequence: CALGNPDSDHRWGIRGIKALTAQLFF. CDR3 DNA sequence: TGTGCTCTTGGGAACCCCGACTCGGATCATCGATGGGGGATACGCGGTATAAAAGCTTTGACAGCACAACTCTTCTTT.

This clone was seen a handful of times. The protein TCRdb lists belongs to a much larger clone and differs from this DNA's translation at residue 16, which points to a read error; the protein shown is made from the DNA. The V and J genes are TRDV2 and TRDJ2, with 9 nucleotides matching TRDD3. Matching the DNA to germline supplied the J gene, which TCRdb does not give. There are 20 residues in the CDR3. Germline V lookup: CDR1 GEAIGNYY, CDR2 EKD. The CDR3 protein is CACDTAYWGTATSLTTQLFF. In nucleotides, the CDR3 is TGTGCCTGTGACACTGCCTACTGGGGGACGGCCACCTCTTTGACAACACAACTCTTCTTT.

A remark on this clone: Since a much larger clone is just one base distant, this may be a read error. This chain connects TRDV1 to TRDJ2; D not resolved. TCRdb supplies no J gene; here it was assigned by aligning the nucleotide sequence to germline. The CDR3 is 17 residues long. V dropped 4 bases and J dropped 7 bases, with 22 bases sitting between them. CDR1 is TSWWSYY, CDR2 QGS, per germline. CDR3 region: CALGGRASSSILAQLFF. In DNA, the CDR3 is TGTGCTCTTGGGGGAAGGGCCTCCTCCTCTATTCTAGCACAACTCTTCTTT.

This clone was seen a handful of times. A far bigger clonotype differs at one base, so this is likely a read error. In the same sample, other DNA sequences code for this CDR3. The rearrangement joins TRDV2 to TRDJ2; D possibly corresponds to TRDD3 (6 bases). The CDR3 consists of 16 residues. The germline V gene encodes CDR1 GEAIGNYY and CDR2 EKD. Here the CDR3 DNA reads TGTGCCTGTGACACTTGGGATAGGCGGTTGACAGCACAACTTTTCTTT. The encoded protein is CACDTWDRRLTAQLFF.

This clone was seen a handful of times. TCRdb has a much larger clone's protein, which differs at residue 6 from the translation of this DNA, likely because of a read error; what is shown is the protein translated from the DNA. CDR3 protein: CACDTGGDHSWDTRQMFF. In nucleotides, the CDR3 is TGTGCCTGTGACACCGGAGGGGACCACTCCTGGGACACCCGACAGATGTTTTTC. This rearrangement joins TRDV2 to TRDJ3, with D perhaps TRDD3 (5 bases). Because TCRdb records no J gene, it was assigned here through a match of the DNA to germline. Trimming took 0 bases from V and 0 from J, leaving 11 bases between them. CDR1 GEAIGNYY and CDR2 EKD come from the germline V gene. The CDR3 contains 18 residues.

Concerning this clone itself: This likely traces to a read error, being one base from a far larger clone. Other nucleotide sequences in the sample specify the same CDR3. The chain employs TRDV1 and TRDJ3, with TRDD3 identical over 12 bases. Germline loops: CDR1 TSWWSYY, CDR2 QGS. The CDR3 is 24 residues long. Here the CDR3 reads CALGERPYLPTGGYFSWDTRQMFF. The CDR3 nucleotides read TGTGCTCTCGGGGAAAGGCCCTACCTTCCAACTGGGGGATACTTCTCCTGGGACACCCGACAGATGTTTTTC.

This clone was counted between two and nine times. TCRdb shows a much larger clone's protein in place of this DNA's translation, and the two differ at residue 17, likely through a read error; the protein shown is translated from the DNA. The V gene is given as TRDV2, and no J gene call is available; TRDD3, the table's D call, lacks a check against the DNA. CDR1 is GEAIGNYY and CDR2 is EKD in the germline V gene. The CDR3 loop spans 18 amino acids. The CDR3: CACDTVMGGIGWTDKLTF. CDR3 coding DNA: TGTGCCTGTGACACCGTGATGGGGGGGATAGGTTGGACCGATAAACTCACCTTT.

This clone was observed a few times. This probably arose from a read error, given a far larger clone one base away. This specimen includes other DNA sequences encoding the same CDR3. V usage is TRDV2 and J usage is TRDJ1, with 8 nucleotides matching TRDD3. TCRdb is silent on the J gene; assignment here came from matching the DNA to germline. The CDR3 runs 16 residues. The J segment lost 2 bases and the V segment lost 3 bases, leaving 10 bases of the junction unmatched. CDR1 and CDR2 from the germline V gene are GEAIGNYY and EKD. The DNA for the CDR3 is TGTGCCTGTGACCGACTGGGGGGGAACTATACCGATAAACTCATCTTT. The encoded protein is CACDRLGGNYTDKLIF.

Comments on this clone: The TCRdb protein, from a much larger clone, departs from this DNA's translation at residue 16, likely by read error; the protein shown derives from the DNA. The CDR3 DNA reads as TGTGCTCTTGGGGAACTTCGCCCAATCTGGGGGTACACCGATAAACACATCTTT. It is translated as CALGELRPIWGYTDKHIF. The chain carries TRDV1 and TRDJ1; the match to TRDD3 covers 7 bases. Germline CDR1 reads TSWWSYY; CDR2 reads QGS. CDR3 length equals 18 residues.

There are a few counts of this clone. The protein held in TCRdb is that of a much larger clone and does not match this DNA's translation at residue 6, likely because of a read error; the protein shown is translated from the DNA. In DNA, the CDR3 is TGTGCCTTTACCCTGGCTGGGGGTTCTCAGTACACCGATAAACTCATCTTT. As protein: CAFTLAGGSQYTDKLIF. The chain is built from TRDV2 and TRDJ1; 7 bases are shared with TRDD3. Per the germline V gene, CDR1 is GEAIGNYY and CDR2 is EKD. V was pared by 8 bases and J by 0 bases, with 17 bases of the junction left unmatched. The length of the CDR3 is 17 residues.

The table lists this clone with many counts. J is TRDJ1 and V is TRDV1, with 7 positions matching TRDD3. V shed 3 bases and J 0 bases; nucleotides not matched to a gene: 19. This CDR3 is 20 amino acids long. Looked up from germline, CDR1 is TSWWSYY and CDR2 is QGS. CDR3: CALGEFPTPYWGGDTDKLIF. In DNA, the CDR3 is TGTGCTCTTGGGGAGTTCCCAACGCCGTACTGGGGAGGGGACACCGATAAACTCATCTTT.

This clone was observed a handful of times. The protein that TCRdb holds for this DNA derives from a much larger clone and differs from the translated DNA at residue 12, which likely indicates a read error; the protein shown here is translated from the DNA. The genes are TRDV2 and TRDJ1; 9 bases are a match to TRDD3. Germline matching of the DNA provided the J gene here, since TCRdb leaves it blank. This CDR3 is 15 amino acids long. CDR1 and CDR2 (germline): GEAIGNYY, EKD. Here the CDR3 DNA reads TGTGCCTGTGACTCCCTACTGGGGGACACCGATAGACTCATCTTT. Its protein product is CACDSLLGDTDRLIF.